This T cell receptor (beta chain) comes out of a study of human CD8 memory T cell subsets (dated by TCRdb to 2020 to 2022). About the investigation overall: To assess how stem-like (TSTEM), progenitor exhausted-like (TPEX) and effector memory CD8+ T cell subsets are clonally related, the TCRbeta repertoires of these three subsets were compared. TCRbeta repertoires were obtained from a handful of donors, each contributing TSTEM, TPEX and effector memory subsets. The investigation overall reported the following: Greater repertoire diversity in TSTEM than in TPEX subsets was suggested by Chao1 estimates, potentially reflecting a broader range of specificities. Normalized Shannon-Wiener diversity was similarly high in TSTEM and TPEX subsets, while effector memory subsets were less diverse by comparison. Sequencing was limited to TCRbeta chains, and the repertoire comparisons were based on a handful of donors analyzed with paired t-tests and Bonferroni correction. Clonotypes were shared with effector memory cells by both stem-like subsets, but only minimal overlap was found between TSTEM and TPEX repertoires, suggesting distinct antigen spectra.

Regarding this clonotype: The clone's antigen remains unknown.

According to the germline V gene, CDR1 reads LGHNA and CDR2 reads YNFKEQ. From the cysteine through the phenylalanine, the CDR3 covers 16 amino acids. No DNA appears here. Density gradient separation was used to isolate peripheral blood mononuclear cells from healthy donor buffy coats. The study enriched total CD8+ T cells through negative magnetic separation using EasySep or MojoSort CD8+ T cell isolation kits. For each subset, total RNA was extracted using an RNeasy Mini Kit from duplicate vials of about 150,000 sorted CD8+ T cells. PBMCs were used either fresh or after cryopreservation in fetal bovine serum containing 10% DMSO. Fluorescence-activated cell sorting on a FACSAria III was used to sort CD8+ T cell subsets to purity. A Human TCR Profiling Kit was used to prepare UMI-labeled 5' RACE TCRbeta libraries. Every TCRbeta library was prepared in parallel with an identical number of PCR cycles. The authors processed their data as follows. Each TCRbeta library contained between about 2,900 and 20,000 functional CDR3beta clonotypes. MIGEC 1.2.9 was used for UMI extraction and consensus assembly, with a minimum of three reads required per UMI. In-frame CDR3beta repertoires were extracted with MiXCR 3.0.3. After each sample was downsampled to 42,000 randomly selected UMIs, diversity metrics were computed in VDJtools 1.2.1. For the top 3,000 clones of each sample pair, the repertoire overlap metrics D, R and F2 were calculated in VDJtools. TCRdb reprocessed the reads, so every CDR3 protein sequence counts as one entry and DNA is not shown. None of the V and J calls come from the authors' own analysis; TCRdb made them. The sample's records list fewer than 4,500 distinct CDR3 sequences. The ten largest make up roughly 29% of the sample.

The sequence is built from TRBV4-2 and TRBJ1-6; TCRdb reports TRBD1, a call that lacks DNA to check it against. This clonotype was sampled from a human donor in good health. Input material: CD8+ T cells from PBMCs. CDR3 protein: CASSQDSGQESSPLHF.